One T cell receptor beta chain is described in this entry. The antigen is not known. Sequencing was performed with immunoSEQ multiplex PCR; in TCRdb, only in-frame clones are kept and a portion is missing. Seen here are approximately 31,000 clones, roughly 96% observed once, and the top ten hold approximately 0.68%. This specimen comes from a study of circulating and synovial CD4+ cells in juvenile arthritis. The germline CDR1 and CDR2 sequences are SGHTA and FQGNSA. The CDR3 runs 16 residues. V gave up 5 bases and J gave up 2 bases; unmatched junction bases: 10. Regarding the study as a whole: Shared-clonotype fractions with synovium likely underestimate full repertoire overlap.

Patients with active juvenile idiopathic arthritis donated these samples. The chain combines TRBV7-2 with TRBJ2-7; 9 positions match TRBD2. The clonotype was recovered from a human donor with juvenile idiopathic arthritis. The sequenced sample was CD4+ T cells from blood. Written as DNA, the CDR3 is TGTGCCAGCAGCCGAGACGGGGGACTAGCCACCTACGAGCAGTACTTC. It codes for CASSRDGGLATYEQYF.